What follows are 19 T cell receptor beta chains derived from one specimen sequenced in a study of blood T cell repertoires in COVID-19 (dated by TCRdb to about 2020). Library generation was performed with the immunoSEQ multiplex PCR assay. Held by TCRdb, this immuneACCESS table contains in-frame sequences only and omits some clones. Under half of the omission traces to an unresolved V gene where checked; the cause of the rest is unknown. The sample table shows about 410,000 clones, and less than 95% are seen once. The ten biggest clones cover about 0.57% of the sample. The sequenced sample was PBMCs or T cells enriched from blood (not recorded which). These TCRs come from a man aged 18-30 years who had recovered from COVID-19.

This clone has just one count. The chain carries TRBV19 and TRBJ1-6, with D hard to call. The ends were cut back, 3 bases at V and 6 bases at J, with 12 bases in the middle. Germline-derived CDR1 and CDR2 are LNHDA and SQIVND (reference sequence). The CDR3 totals 15 residues. The CDR3 reads CASSITPQINSPLHF. CDR3 nucleotides: TGTGCCAGTAGTATTACCCCTCAGATTAATTCACCCCTCCACTTT. Supplemented by reference TRBV19 and TRBJ1-6, the full variable domain reads DGGITQSPKYLFRKEGQNVTLSCEQNLNHDAMYWYRQDPGQGLRLIYYSQIVNDFQKGDIAEGYSVSREKKESFPLTVTSAQKNPTAFYLCASSITPQINSPLHFGNGTRLTVT.

The V and J genes are TRBV9 and TRBJ2-7; 11 bases are shared with TRBD1. The length of the CDR3 is 15 residues. The V gene's germline CDR1 is SGDLS and CDR2 YYNGEE. The ends lost 4 bases at V and 1 base at J; junction bases unmatched: 4. CDR3 in DNA: TGTGCCAGCAGCCCGGGACAGGGGGGATCCTACGAGCAGTACTTC. Translated, it gives CASSPGQGGSYEQYF.

This clone was seen only once. The V and J genes are TRBV2 and TRBJ1-2, with a weak D call TRBD1 (5 bases). The CDR3 contains 16 residues. CDR1 SNHLY and CDR2 FYNNEI come from the germline V gene. V shed 3 bases and J shed 3 bases, with 17 bases lying between them. The DNA of the CDR3 is TGTGCCAGCAGTGATACAGGCCCGGGCACCTACTATGGCTACACCTTC. As protein: CASSDTGPGTYYGYTF.

V usage is TRBV19 and J usage is TRBJ2-7; perhaps TRBD2 as D (6 bases). The germline V and J ends were trimmed by 1 base and 1 base, with 11 bases remaining between them. CDR1 and CDR2 from the germline V gene are LNHDA and SQIVND (reference sequence). The length of the CDR3 is 15 residues. This chain's CDR3 is CASSIGFGGSYEQYF. CDR3 DNA sequence: TGTGCCAGTAGTATAGGTTTCGGGGGATCCTACGAGCAGTACTTC.

J is TRBJ1-2 and V is TRBV7-2, with a weak D call TRBD1 (6 bases). This CDR3 contains 16 residues. Trimming took 6 bases from V and 2 from J, leaving 19 bases between them. CDR1 and CDR2 from the germline V gene are SGHTA and FQGNSA. The CDR3 DNA reads TGTGCCAGCAGTCGAAATCCGGGACAAGGAAACTATGGCTACACCTTC. It is translated as CASSRNPGQGNYGYTF.

The chain couples TRBV2 to TRBJ2-5, with 7 bases lining up with TRBD1. This CDR3 contains 13 residues. V was pared by 5 bases and J by 4 bases, with 4 bases of the junction left unmatched. Per germline, CDR1 SNHLY and CDR2 FYNNEI. CDR3 loop: CASSPTGTETQYF. For the CDR3, the DNA is TGTGCCAGCAGTCCGACAGGGACAGAGACCCAGTACTTC. Complete variable domain (other parts from reference TRBV2 and TRBJ2-5): EPEVTQTPSHQVTQMGQEVILRCVPISNHLYFYWYRQILGQKVEFLVSFYNNEISEKSEIFDDQFSVERPDGSNFTLKIRSTKLEDSAMYFCASSPTGTETQYFGPGTRLLVL.

The chain is built from TRBV6-1 and TRBJ1-3; D is perhaps TRBD1 (5 bases). The V and J ends lost 1 base and 4 bases respectively, with 14 bases between them. The germline V gene has CDR1 MNHNS and CDR2 SASEGT. The CDR3 extends over 16 amino acids. CDR3 amino acids: CASSEDGGKAGNTIYF. The CDR3 DNA reads as TGTGCCAGCAGTGAAGATGGGGGGAAAGCAGGAAACACCATATATTTT.

The chain carries TRBV28 and TRBJ1-5; weak D call: TRBD1 (6 bases). CDR3 length: 15 residues. From germline, CDR1 is MDHEN and CDR2 SYDVKM. V was pared by 3 bases and J by 3 bases, with 12 bases between. The CDR3 here is CASSFSTGPNQPQHF. The CDR3, as DNA: TGTGCCAGCAGTTTTTCGACAGGACCCAATCAGCCCCAGCATTTT.

This clone was seen just once. The chain joins TRBV5-1 to TRBJ2-7; TRBD1 matches 8 bases. CDR1 and CDR2 from the germline V gene are SGHRS and YFSETQ. J gave up 6 bases and V 0 bases, and 5 bases lay outside the gene matches. The CDR3 loop spans 14 amino acids. The DNA for the CDR3 is TGCGCCAGCAGCTTGGAGGACAGGGTTCCCGAGCAGTACTTC. Its protein is CASSLEDRVPEQYF.

This CDR3 is CASSWDRGPSPLHF. The DNA of the CDR3 is TGTGCCAGCAGCTGGGACAGGGGTCCTTCACCCCTCCACTTT. The chain uses TRBV7-9 and TRBJ1-6; 10 bases line up with TRBD1. The germline V gene encodes CDR1 SEHNR and CDR2 FQNEAQ (reference sequence). Unmatched junction bases numbered 3, after V lost 4 bases and J lost 9 bases. The CDR3 sequence is 14 residues long.

The gene calls are TRBV6-5 and TRBJ2-2, with a weak D call TRBD2 (5 bases). V dropped 6 bases and J dropped 7 bases, with 12 bases sitting between them. The CDR3 extends over 13 amino acids. Germline V gene data show CDR1 as MNHEY and CDR2 as SVGAGI. In DNA form, the CDR3 reads TGTGCCAGCAGCAATGAGGGAGTCGGGGAGCTGTTTTTT. Its protein is CASSNEGVGELFF.

This chain uses TRBV3-1 (or the pseudogene TRBV3-2) with TRBJ2-7; D may be TRBD1 (6 bases). The CDR3 is 15 amino acids. Germline V gives CDR1 LGHDT, CDR2 YNNKEL (reference sequence). V gave up 4 bases and J gave up 3 bases, with 16 bases separating them. CDR3 in amino acids: CASSPLLGQVYEQYF. The CDR3 DNA sequence: TGTGCCAGCAGCCCGCTCCTGGGACAAGTCTACGAGCAGTACTTC.

The chain joins TRBV28 to TRBJ2-3; no firm D call. The V end was cut by 5 bases, the J end by 2 bases, with 14 bases between. There are 15 residues in the CDR3. The germline V gene has CDR1 MDHEN and CDR2 SYDVKM. The CDR3 sequence is CASSKEESATDTQYF. The CDR3 nucleotides are TGTGCCAGCAGTAAAGAGGAGTCGGCCACAGATACGCAGTATTTT. Variable domain in full (rest from reference TRBV28 and TRBJ2-3): DVKVTQSSRYLVKRTGEKVFLECVQDMDHENMFWYRQDPGLGLRLIYFSYDVKMKEKGDIPEGYSVSREKKERFSLILESASTNQTSMYLCASSKEESATDTQYFGPGTRLTVL.

The CDR3 loop reads CASSRPGQLSYEQYF. CDR3 bases: TGTGCCAGCAGCCGGCCGGGACAGCTCTCCTACGAGCAGTACTTC. V usage is TRBV3-1 (or the pseudogene TRBV3-2) and J usage is TRBJ2-7; 7 bases fit TRBD1. Germline CDR1 is LGHDT and CDR2 is YNNKEL (reference sequence). After removal of 4 bases from V and 0 bases from J, the junction contained 6 bases not matched to a gene. The CDR3 loop spans 15 amino acids.

The V gene is TRBV24-1, the J gene TRBJ1-2, with 8 bases identical to TRBD1. The CDR3 has 13 amino acids. CDR1 KGHDR and CDR2 SFDVKD come from the germline V gene. The V and J ends lost 2 bases and 8 bases, in that order; junction bases with no gene match: 3. CDR3 region: CATSDSRGLGYTF. The CDR3 DNA is TGTGCCACCAGTGATTCCAGGGGGCTCGGCTACACCTTC.

This chain uses TRBV5-1 with TRBJ1-2; TRBD1 agrees at 8 bases. The CDR3 spans 17 residues. The ends lost 3 bases at V and 3 bases at J; junction bases unmatched: 13. Looked up from germline, CDR1 is SGHRS and CDR2 is YFSETQ. CDR3 protein: CASSSYGQGNWDYGYTF. For the CDR3, the DNA is TGCGCCAGCAGCTCGTATGGACAGGGTAATTGGGACTATGGCTACACCTTC.

The CDR3: CASSTRGNTEAFF. The CDR3 DNA sequence: TGTGCCAGCAGCACTCGGGGGAACACTGAAGCTTTCTTT. The V gene is TRBV21-1, the J gene TRBJ1-1. TRBV21-1 has pseudogene status. There are 13 residues in the CDR3.

V and J are TRBV6-5 and TRBJ2-3; 8 nucleotides match TRBD2. Trimming removed 7 bases from V and 2 bases from J; junction bases left unmatched: 8. This CDR3 spans 15 amino acids. In germline, CDR1 is MNHEY, CDR2 SVGAGI. The CDR3 loop reads CASIKYSGITDTQYF. The CDR3 nucleotides are TGTGCCAGCATTAAATATAGCGGGATCACAGATACGCAGTATTTT.

This clone was seen a single time. The chain has TRBV7-4 and TRBJ2-7; a weak D match, TRBD1 (5 bases). V was pared by 5 bases and J by 0 bases, with 14 bases between. CDR3 length: 15 amino acids. Germline V lookup: CDR1 SGHVT, CDR2 SQSDAQ. CDR3 loop: CASSPERTSSYEQYF. The CDR3 DNA is TGTGCCAGCAGCCCCGAGAGGACAAGCTCCTACGAGCAGTACTTC.